This T cell receptor (beta chain) was found in a study of cytomegalovirus exposure and HLA in healthy donors. Study-level findings and limits: Later genetic work tied a missense DCLRE1C variant to beta-chain V and J trimming. The authors later found HLA-associated TCR beta chains more clonally expanded than equally common others.

Germline V CDR1 and CDR2: SGHTA, FQGTGA. The CDR3 spans 15 residues. V was pared by 1 base and J by 0 bases, with 9 bases between. Researchers ran the PCR with 60 Vbeta and 13 Jbeta primers. Profiling relied on immunoSEQ multiplex PCR, and the TCRdb table lists in-frame clones only, not all of them. This table has roughly 190,000 clones, over 75% appearing once. Notes on this clone: The antigen is unknown.

Healthy donors of bone marrow made up the group. The TCR comes from a woman aged 45-65 years in good health and CMV-seropositive. The rearrangement uses TRBV7-3 and TRBJ1-1; D is unresolved. The sequenced sample was PBMCs. The CDR3 loop is CASSLNGGLNTEAFF. The CDR3 DNA sequence: TGTGCCAGCAGCTTAAATGGAGGCCTGAACACTGAAGCTTTCTTT. Complete variable domain (other parts from reference TRBV7-3 and TRBJ1-1): GAGVSQTPSNKVTEKGKYVELRCDPISGHTALYWYRQSLGQGPEFLIYFQGTGAADDSGLPNDRFFAVRPEGSVSTLKIQRTERGDSAVYLCASSLNGGLNTEAFFGQGTRLTVV.